The T cell receptor (beta chain) under discussion was sequenced for a study of blood T cell repertoires in COVID-19. The germline V gene encodes CDR1 MGHRA and CDR2 YSYEKL. The V segment lost 0 bases and the J segment 1 base; nucleotides outside the gene matches: 6. This CDR3 comprises 17 residues. In the authors' methods: Estimates of nucleated cell counts were drawn from the amplification of reference gene primers. TCRdb's table, derived via immunoSEQ multiplex PCR, lists solely in-frame clones and lacks some. The D gene and trimming were derived from the DNA, and the V and J assignments and clone size from that table. The sample has about 39,000 clones, approximately 89% seen once.

Sequencing was carried out using peripheral blood. The clonotype originates from a man aged 50 or older with active COVID-19. The V and J genes are TRBV4-1 and TRBJ2-7; TRBD2 matches 10 bases. CDR3 in amino acids: CASSQERQLAGSYEQYF. CDR3 coding DNA: TGCGCCAGCAGCCAAGAAAGGCAACTAGCGGGGTCCTACGAGCAGTACTTC.